These 32 T cell receptor beta chains were all obtained from the same sample, sequenced in a study of blood T cells in healthy people across ages. Sample-barcoded 5' priming and a J-beta primer mix drove a second PCR of roughly 6 to 12 cycles. TCRdb processed the 5' RACE reads anew with MiXCR; each CDR3 protein has one entry. Of 1.5 million to 2 million distinct CDR3 sequences in the sample, roughly two fifths were seen once. Sequencing was performed on blood. Every receptor here comes from a human donor in good health.

The table lists this clonotype with a few counts. The chain joins TRBV4-2 to TRBJ2-5; 7 bases agree with TRBD1. This CDR3 region has 14 residues. V lost 5 bases and J lost 2; bases outside the gene matches: 5. Germline V gene data show CDR1 as LGHNA and CDR2 as YNFKEQ. CDR3 coding DNA: TGTGCCAGCAGCGAGGGACAGAATCAAGAGACCCAGTACTTC. Amino acids: CASSEGQNQETQYF.

This clonotype turned up a few times. The rearrangement joins TRBV28 to TRBJ2-5, with D unclear. Germline V gives CDR1 MDHEN, CDR2 SYDVKM. The CDR3 has 13 amino acids. V dropped 1 base and J dropped 4 bases, with 7 bases sitting between them. The CDR3 nucleotides are TGTGCCAGCAGTTTATACGGTAGAGAGACCCAGTACTTC. Translating gives CASSLYGRETQYF.

The V call is TRBV5-1, the J call TRBJ2-5; no firm D call. Germline assignment: CDR1 SGHRS and CDR2 YFSETQ. The CDR3 length is 13 residues. Trimming removed 2 bases at V and 4 bases at J, with 9 bases between. The DNA for the CDR3 is TGCGCCAGCAGCTTCAAGGTGCGAGAGACCCAGTACTTC. Amino acids: CASSFKVRETQYF.

This clonotype has more than one count but fewer than ten. V and J are TRBV10-3 and TRBJ2-1, with D possibly being TRBD1 or TRBD2 (6 bases each). The CDR3 is 16 residues long. CDR1 ENHRY and CDR2 SYGVKD come from the germline V gene. Trimming left V 2 bases short and J 1 base short, with 12 bases between. In DNA form, the CDR3 reads TGTGCCATCAGTGAGCCAGGAGGGGGTTCCTACAATGAGCAGTTCTTC. This translates into CAISEPGGGSYNEQFF.

This sequence joins TRBV7-2 and TRBJ2-1; 8 bases match TRBD1. CDR3 length: 15 amino acids. Trimming cost V 5 bases and J 4 bases; bases outside gene matches: 7. Per the germline V gene, CDR1 is SGHTA and CDR2 is FQGNSA. The CDR3 spells CASSTDRGGYNEQFF. CDR3 nucleotide sequence: TGTGCCAGCAGCACAGACAGGGGCGGATACAATGAGCAGTTCTTC. Full variable domain (missing parts from reference TRBV7-2 and TRBJ2-1): GAGVSQSPSNKVTEKGKDVELRCDPISGHTALYWYRQSLGQGLEFLIYFQGNSAPDKSGLPSDRFSAERTGGSVSTLTIQRTQQEDSAVYLCASSTDRGGYNEQFFGPGTRLTVL.

V is TRBV7-2 and J is TRBJ1-1, with a tentative D call TRBD1 (6 bases). Germline lookup yields CDR1 SGHTA and CDR2 FQGNSA. V shed 4 bases and J shed 6 bases, with 12 bases lying between them. The CDR3 extends over 13 amino acids. The CDR3 region has the DNA TGTGCCAGCAGCTACGGGACATGGCCTGAAGCTTTCTTT. It specifies CASSYGTWPEAFF.

This chain's CDR3 is CASSQDRDPLTEAFF. Here the CDR3 DNA reads TGCGCCAGCAGCCAAGATCGTGACCCCCTCACTGAAGCTTTCTTT. This chain connects TRBV4-1 to TRBJ1-1; D gene unclear. CDR3 length: 15 residues. Germline lookup yields CDR1 MGHRA and CDR2 YSYEKL. Trimming removed 0 bases at V and 4 bases at J, with 12 bases between.

Written as DNA, the CDR3 is TGTGCCAGCAGCTGGGGGACAGTTATGAACACTGAAGCTTTCTTT. As protein: CASSWGTVMNTEAFF. The V call is TRBV13, the J call TRBJ1-1; 7 bases map to TRBD1. Trimming at V came to 4 bases and at J to 0 bases, leaving 5 bases not matched to a gene. This CDR3 has 15 amino acids. Germline V lookup: CDR1 PRHDT, CDR2 FYEKMQ (reference sequence).

This clonotype was observed at least ten times. The rearrangement joins TRBV11-1 to TRBJ2-1, with D unclear. The V end lost 5 bases, the J end lost 0 bases, and 11 bases lay between the germline ends. CDR1 is SGHAT, CDR2 FQDESV, per germline (reference sequence). The CDR3 covers 15 residues. The CDR3 spells CASSPRAGSYNEQFF. DNA of the CDR3: TGTGCCAGCAGCCCTAGGGCTGGCTCCTACAATGAGCAGTTCTTC.

The rearrangement joins TRBV7-9 to TRBJ2-3, with TRBD2 matching 13 bases. Per the germline V gene, CDR1 is SEHNR and CDR2 is FQNEAQ (reference sequence). The CDR3 covers 18 residues. J lost 6 bases, V lost 4 bases, and 13 bases had no gene match. For the CDR3, the DNA is TGTGCCAGCAGCTCACGACGAAGGACTAGCGGGGGACCGGATACGCAGTATTTT. Translated, it gives CASSSRRRTSGGPDTQYF.

The chain carries TRBV27 and TRBJ1-6; D is unclear. V dropped 5 bases and J dropped 8 bases, with 10 bases sitting between them. Germline V gives CDR1 MNHEY, CDR2 SMNVEV (reference sequence). The CDR3 runs 13 residues. For the CDR3, the DNA is TGTGCCAGCAGTGCATACGGGGATTCACCCCTCCACTTT. Translation gives CASSAYGDSPLHF.

The table lists this clonotype with a few counts. The chain combines TRBV4-3 with TRBJ2-7; D gene ambiguous. Germline V lookup: CDR1 LGHNA, CDR2 YSLEER. The CDR3 is made up of 15 amino acids. V gave up 0 bases and J gave up 4 bases, with 13 bases separating them. CDR3 region: CASSQDSGFFYEQYF. In nucleotides, the CDR3 is TGCGCCAGCAGCCAAGATTCTGGGTTTTTTTACGAGCAGTACTTC.

The rearrangement joins TRBV4-2 to TRBJ2-3, with 10 bases matching TRBD2. V trimming: 1 base; J trimming: 2 bases; junction bases outside the gene matches: 3. The CDR3 covers 16 residues. The germline gives CDR1 LGHNA, CDR2 YNFKEQ. The CDR3 spells CASSQASGGATDTQYF. DNA for the CDR3: TGTGCCAGCAGCCAAGCGAGCGGGGGGGCCACAGATACGCAGTATTTT.

The genes are TRBV20-1 and TRBJ1-6; D is unclear. This CDR3 comprises 13 residues. V lost 3 bases and J 9 bases, leaving 12 bases between the germline ends. Germline lookup yields CDR1 DFQATT and CDR2 SNEGSKA (reference sequence). This chain's CDR3 is CSASYRESSPLHF. The CDR3 coding sequence is TGCAGTGCTAGCTATCGGGAGAGTTCACCCCTCCACTTT.

The V and J genes are TRBV6-5 and TRBJ2-5, with 7 positions matching TRBD2. This CDR3 contains 16 residues. CDR1 and CDR2 from the germline V gene are MNHEY and SVGAGI. J gave up 3 bases and V 8 bases, and 15 bases lay outside the gene matches. The CDR3 DNA is TGTGCCAGCGGAAGGGGCCGGGGGGATGAGGAAGAGACCCAGTACTTC. It specifies CASGRGRGDEEETQYF.

This sequence joins TRBV7-8 and TRBJ2-1, with unresolved D. This CDR3 is built from 15 residues. Trimming removed 5 bases at V and 10 bases at J, with 21 bases between. Germline lookup yields CDR1 SGHVS and CDR2 FQNEAQ. DNA for the CDR3: TGTGCCAGCAGCCCCCCCGAGGCAGCGCGGCGCGAGCAGTTCTTC. This translates into CASSPPEAARREQFF.

V gene TRBV13 combines with J gene TRBJ2-4; TRBD2 is a possible D gene (6 bases). With the DNA end fitting TRBJ2-7 better, the J assignment may be wrong. The V gene's germline CDR1 is PRHDT and CDR2 FYEKMQ (reference sequence). The CDR3 contains 16 residues. The CDR3 nucleotides read TGTGCCAGCAGCGTAACCGGGAGCTATGAAATTAACGAGCAGTACTTC. Translated, it gives CASSVTGSYEINEQYF.

The CDR3 region is CASSPSWEGQAYGYTF. The DNA for the CDR3 is TGTGCCAGCAGTCCCTCCTGGGAGGGGCAGGCCTATGGCTACACCTTC. The V and J genes are TRBV28 and TRBJ1-2, with TRBD1 as a possible D gene (5 bases). CDR1 MDHEN and CDR2 SYDVKM come from the germline V gene. V gave up 5 bases and J gave up 4 bases, with 20 bases separating them. CDR3 length: 16 residues.

As for this clonotype: Sequence at one end of the junction differs from germline and may be a read error. This CDR3 is CAISEGIASLTGTQYF. The CDR3 nucleotides read TGTGCCATCAGTGAAGGAATAGCCTCCTTGACAGGTACGCAGTATTTT. This chain joins TRBV10-3 and TRBJ2-3; possibly TRBD1 for D (6 bases). There are 16 residues in the CDR3. Germline assignment: CDR1 ENHRY and CDR2 SYGVKD.

This clonotype was counted a few times. This sequence joins TRBV20-1 and TRBJ1-2, with D maybe TRBD1 (6 bases). The CDR3 length is 14 residues. Germline-derived CDR1 and CDR2 are DFQATT and SNEGSKA (reference sequence). V lost 5 bases and J lost 3, with 16 bases in between. CDR3 nucleotides: TGCAGTGCTGGTCCAGGGGATGAAGACTATGGCTACACCTTC. Translating gives CSAGPGDEDYGYTF.

In this sample, this clonotype turned up a few times. The chain recombines TRBV12-3 or TRBV12-4 with TRBJ1-2, with D possibly matching TRBD1 (6 bases). Trimming removed 6 bases from V and 7 bases from J, with 9 bases in between. CDR3 length: 11 residues. In nucleotides, the CDR3 is TGTGCCAGCAGAAACAGGGTTGGCTACACCTTC. Protein: CASRNRVGYTF.

In its sample, this clonotype was seen a few times. The rearrangement links TRBV4-1 to TRBJ2-1, with 8 bases matching TRBD2. Germline V CDR1 and CDR2: MGHRA, YSYEKL. CDR3 length: 17 amino acids. V dropped 0 bases and J dropped 8; count of bases not matched to a gene: 12. The CDR3 DNA reads TGCGCCAGCAGCCAAGAGAAGGCGGCGGGGGGCCGGGATGAGCAGTTCTTC. This codes for CASSQEKAAGGRDEQFF.

This chain links TRBV29-1 with TRBJ2-1, with TRBD2 identical over 12 bases. Germline CDR1 is SQVTM and CDR2 is ANQGSEA. This CDR3 is 14 amino acids long. V dropped 5 bases and J dropped 9; count of bases not matched to a gene: 8. Written as DNA, the CDR3 is TGCAGCGTTTCCTCTAGCGGGGGGGCGGGTGAGCAGTTCTTC. Protein sequence: CSVSSSGGAGEQFF.

This clonotype was observed a few times. The chain joins TRBV7-2 to TRBJ1-2; D perhaps matches TRBD1 (5 bases). The CDR3 is made up of 14 amino acids. V lost 2 bases, J lost 2 bases, and 9 bases lay in between. From germline, CDR1 is SGHTA and CDR2 FQGNSA. CDR3 bases: TGTGCCAGCAGCTTATGGGGGGAGAACTATGGCTACACCTTC. Its translation: CASSLWGENYGYTF.

This clonotype showed up just a few times. The rearrangement joins TRBV29-1 to TRBJ1-2; D is unclear. Germline CDR1 SQVTM, CDR2 ANQGSEA. This CDR3 has 11 amino acids. V lost 5 bases and J 4 bases, leaving 8 bases between the germline ends. The CDR3 region is CSVSALYGYTF. In nucleotides, the CDR3 is TGCAGCGTTTCAGCGCTCTATGGCTACACCTTC. Combining the CDR3 with reference TRBV29-1 and TRBJ1-2 gives the whole variable domain SAVISQKPSRDICQRGTSLTIQCQVDSQVTMMFWYRQQPGQSLTLIATANQGSEATYESGFVIDKFPISRPNLTFSTLTVSNMSPEDSSIYLCSVSALYGYTFGSGTRLTVV.

This chain joins TRBV7-8 and TRBJ2-1; D remains ambiguous. Germline V gene lookup returns CDR1 SGHVS and CDR2 FQNEAQ. The CDR3 covers 13 residues. V shed 7 bases and J shed 5 bases, with 12 bases lying between them. Written as DNA, the CDR3 is TGTGCCAGCAAGGACGAGCTCCACAATGAGCAGTTCTTC. Its translation: CASKDELHNEQFF.

In its sample, this clonotype was seen many times. The chain recombines TRBV10-3 with TRBJ2-7; D remains ambiguous. Trimming took off 5 bases at V and 3 bases at J, with 8 bases between the two ends. The length of the CDR3 is 12 residues. Germline CDR1 and CDR2: ENHRY and SYGVKD. The CDR3 loop reads CAISPDGYEQYF. CDR3 sequence (DNA): TGTGCCATCAGTCCGGACGGCTACGAGCAGTACTTC.

The rearrangement joins TRBV9 to TRBJ1-1; D is possibly TRBD1 (6 bases). This CDR3 is 15 amino acids long. V lost 6 bases and J lost 14, with 29 bases in between. CDR1 is SGDLS and CDR2 is YYNGEE in the germline V gene. CDR3 nucleotides: TGTGCCAGCACGTTAGCGGGGGACACTTACAATGAGCAGTTCTTT. Its translation: CASTLAGDTYNEQFF.

This clonotype was counted between two and nine times. As DNA, the CDR3 is TGTGCCAGCCGAATGGGGGGGGTTGAGCAGTACTTC. Translated, it gives CASRMGGVEQYF. This chain joins TRBV12-3 or TRBV12-4 and TRBJ2-4, with TRBD2 matching over 7 bases. Trimming took 8 bases from V and 13 from J; bases not matched to a gene: 11. The CDR3 consists of 12 residues.

The chain couples TRBV29-1 to TRBJ2-3; 11 nucleotides match TRBD2. V lost 1 base and J lost 1; bases outside the gene matches: 25. Germline V gives CDR1 SQVTM, CDR2 ANQGSEA. The CDR3 spans 23 residues. The CDR3 reads CSVEGPSLTSGDHMSGGTDTQYF. In nucleotides, the CDR3 is TGCAGCGTTGAAGGCCCTTCCTTGACTAGCGGGGACCATATGTCAGGAGGCACAGATACGCAGTATTTT.

The CDR3 sequence: CSAGTGGKGGYTF. The CDR3 DNA sequence: TGCAGCGCGGGGACAGGGGGCAAGGGTGGCTACACCTTC. This sequence joins TRBV29-1 and TRBJ1-2, with 12 bases that match TRBD1. Trimming at V came to 7 bases and at J to 7 bases, leaving 7 bases not matched to a gene. CDR1 is SQVTM, CDR2 ANQGSEA, per germline. This CDR3 has 13 amino acids.

This rearrangement joins TRBV2 to TRBJ2-3; maybe TRBD1 (5 bases). The germline V gene has CDR1 SNHLY and CDR2 FYNNEI. With 2 bases removed from V and 3 bases from J, the gap between germline ends came to 9 bases. The CDR3 extends over 14 amino acids. The CDR3 DNA sequence: TGTGCCAGCAGTGAAAACCAGGGTACAGATACGCAGTATTTT. This sequence encodes CASSENQGTDTQYF.